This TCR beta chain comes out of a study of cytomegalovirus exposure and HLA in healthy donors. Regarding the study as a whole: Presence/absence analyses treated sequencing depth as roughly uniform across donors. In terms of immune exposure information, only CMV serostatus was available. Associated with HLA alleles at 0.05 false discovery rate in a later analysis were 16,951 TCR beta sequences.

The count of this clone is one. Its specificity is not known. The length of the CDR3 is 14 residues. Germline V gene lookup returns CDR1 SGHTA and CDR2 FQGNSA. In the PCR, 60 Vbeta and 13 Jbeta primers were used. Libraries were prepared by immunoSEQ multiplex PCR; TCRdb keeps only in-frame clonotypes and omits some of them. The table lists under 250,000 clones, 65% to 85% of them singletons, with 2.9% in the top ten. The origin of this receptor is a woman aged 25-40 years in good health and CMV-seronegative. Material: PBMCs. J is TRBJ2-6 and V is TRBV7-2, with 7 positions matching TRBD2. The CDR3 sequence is CVSGDFSGANVLTF. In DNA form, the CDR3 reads TGTGTAAGCGGGGATTTCTCTGGGGCCAACGTCCTGACTTTC.